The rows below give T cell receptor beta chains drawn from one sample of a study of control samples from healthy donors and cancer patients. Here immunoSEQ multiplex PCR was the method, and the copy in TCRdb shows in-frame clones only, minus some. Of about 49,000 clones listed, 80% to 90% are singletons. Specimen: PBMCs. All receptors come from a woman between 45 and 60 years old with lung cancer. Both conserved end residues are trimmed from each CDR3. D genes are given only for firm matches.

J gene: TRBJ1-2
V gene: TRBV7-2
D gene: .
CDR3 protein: ASSPGPEKGYT

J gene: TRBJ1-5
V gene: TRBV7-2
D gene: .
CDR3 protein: ASSLTNNQPQH

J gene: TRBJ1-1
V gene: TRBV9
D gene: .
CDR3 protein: ASSVDPTTEAF

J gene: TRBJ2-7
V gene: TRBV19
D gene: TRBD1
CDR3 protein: ASSMKGQGFPYEQY

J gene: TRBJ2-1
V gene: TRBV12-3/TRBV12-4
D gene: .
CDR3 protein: ASSLRGESEQF

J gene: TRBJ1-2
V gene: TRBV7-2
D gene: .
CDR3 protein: ASSLMTDYGYT

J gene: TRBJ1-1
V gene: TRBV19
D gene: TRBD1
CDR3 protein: ASSKGQGFDTEAF

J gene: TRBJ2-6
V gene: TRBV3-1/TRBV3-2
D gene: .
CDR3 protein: ASSQDASGVLT

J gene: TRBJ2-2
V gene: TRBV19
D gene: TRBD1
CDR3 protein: ASSGKQGSTGELF

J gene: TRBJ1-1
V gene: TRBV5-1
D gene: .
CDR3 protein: ASSLVPGSMNTEAF

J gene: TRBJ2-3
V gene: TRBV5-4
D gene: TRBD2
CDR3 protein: ASSLGLAGPSTDTQY

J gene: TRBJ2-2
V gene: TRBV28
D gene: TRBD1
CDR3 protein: ASRLGTGASTGELF

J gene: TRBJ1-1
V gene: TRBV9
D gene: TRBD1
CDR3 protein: ASSVAEGQGMMNTEAF

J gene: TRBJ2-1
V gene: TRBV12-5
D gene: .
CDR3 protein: ASGLVHNEQF

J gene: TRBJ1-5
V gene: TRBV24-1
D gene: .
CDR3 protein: ATSASGGVGQPQH

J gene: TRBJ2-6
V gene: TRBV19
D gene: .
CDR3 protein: ASSIFGGSSGANVLT

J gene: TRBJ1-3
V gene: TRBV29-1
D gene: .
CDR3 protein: SVNDGDTIY

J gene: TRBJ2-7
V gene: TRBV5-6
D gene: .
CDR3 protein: ASSLAASSYEQY

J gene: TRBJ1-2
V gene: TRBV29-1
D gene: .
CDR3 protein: SVVVSLTYGYT

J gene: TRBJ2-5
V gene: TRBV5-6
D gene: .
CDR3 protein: ASSLGQVRLYPQETQY

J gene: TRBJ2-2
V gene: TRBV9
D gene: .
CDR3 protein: ASSPHLSGSGELF

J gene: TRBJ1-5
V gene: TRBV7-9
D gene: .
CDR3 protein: ASSAQGINQPQH

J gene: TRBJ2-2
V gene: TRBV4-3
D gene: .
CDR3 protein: ASSQGANTGELF

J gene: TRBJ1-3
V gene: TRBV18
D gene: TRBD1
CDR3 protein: ASSQVPGQPRAGSGNTIY

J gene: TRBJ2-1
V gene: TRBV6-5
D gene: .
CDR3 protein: ASTELSDNEQF

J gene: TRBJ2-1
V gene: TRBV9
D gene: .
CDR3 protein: ASSVSHNNEQF

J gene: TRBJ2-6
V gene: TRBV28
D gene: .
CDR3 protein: ASSPPGTSGANVLT

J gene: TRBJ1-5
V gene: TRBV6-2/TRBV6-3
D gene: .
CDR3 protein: ASSYDPSQPQH

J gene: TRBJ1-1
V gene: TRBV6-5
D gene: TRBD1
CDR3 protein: ASCRDRVVTEAF

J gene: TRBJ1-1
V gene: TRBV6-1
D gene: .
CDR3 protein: ASSEARLRQGGTEAF

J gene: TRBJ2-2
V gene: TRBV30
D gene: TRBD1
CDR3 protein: AYRDRSLTGELF

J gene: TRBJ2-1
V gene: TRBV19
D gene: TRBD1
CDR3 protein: ASSASGTGGWQF

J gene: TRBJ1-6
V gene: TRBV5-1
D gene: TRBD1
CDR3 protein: ASTTGGYNSPLH

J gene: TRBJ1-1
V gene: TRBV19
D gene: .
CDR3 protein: ASSIGSTGTEAF

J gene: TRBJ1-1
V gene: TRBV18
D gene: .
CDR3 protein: ASSERTIPRDTEAF

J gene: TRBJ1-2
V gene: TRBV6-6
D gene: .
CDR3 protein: AIQSQGRNNYGYT

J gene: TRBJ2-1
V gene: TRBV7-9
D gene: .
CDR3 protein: ASSSGAATHNEQF

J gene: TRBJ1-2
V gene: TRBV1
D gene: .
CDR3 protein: TSSQPTGGENYGYT

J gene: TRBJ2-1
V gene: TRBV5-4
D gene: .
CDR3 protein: ASSLGNSGSYNEQF

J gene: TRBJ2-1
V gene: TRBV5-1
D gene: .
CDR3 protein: ASSSEFINEQF

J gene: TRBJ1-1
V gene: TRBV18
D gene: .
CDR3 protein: ASSPSALMDTEAF

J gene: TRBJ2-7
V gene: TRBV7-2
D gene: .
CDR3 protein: ASSLEGGQGGYEQY

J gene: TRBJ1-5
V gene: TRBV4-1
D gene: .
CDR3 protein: ASSQPLANGVNQPQH

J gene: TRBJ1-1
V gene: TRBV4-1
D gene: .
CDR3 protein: ASDGGTEAF

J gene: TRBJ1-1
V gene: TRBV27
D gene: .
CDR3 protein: ASKGTEAF

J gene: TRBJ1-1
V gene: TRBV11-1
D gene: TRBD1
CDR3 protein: ASSSSTGQYAF

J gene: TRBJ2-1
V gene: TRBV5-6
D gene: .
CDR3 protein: ASSLGQGDYNEQF

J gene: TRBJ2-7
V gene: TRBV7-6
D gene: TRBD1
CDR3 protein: ASSTTGMGEQY

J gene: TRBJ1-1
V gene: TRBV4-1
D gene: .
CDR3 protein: ASSQSLVGGTEAF

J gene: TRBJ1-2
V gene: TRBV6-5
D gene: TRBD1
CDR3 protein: ASSYDGTGGGGYT